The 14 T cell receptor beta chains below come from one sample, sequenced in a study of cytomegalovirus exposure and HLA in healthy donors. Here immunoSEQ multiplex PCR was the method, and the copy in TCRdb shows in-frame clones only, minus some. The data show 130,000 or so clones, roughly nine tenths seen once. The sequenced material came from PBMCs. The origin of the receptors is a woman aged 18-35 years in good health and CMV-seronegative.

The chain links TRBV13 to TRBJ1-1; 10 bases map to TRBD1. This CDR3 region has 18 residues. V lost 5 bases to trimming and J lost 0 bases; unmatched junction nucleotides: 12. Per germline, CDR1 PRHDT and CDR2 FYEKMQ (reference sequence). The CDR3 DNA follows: TGTGCCAGCAGCCCCCTGGGGTCCGGACAGGGGGTGAACACTGAAGCTTTCTTT. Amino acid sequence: CASSPLGSGQGVNTEAFF.

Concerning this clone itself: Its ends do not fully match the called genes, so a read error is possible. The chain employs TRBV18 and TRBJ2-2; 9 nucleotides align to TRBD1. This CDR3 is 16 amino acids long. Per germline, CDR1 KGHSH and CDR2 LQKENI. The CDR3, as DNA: TGTGCCAGCTCCCCACAGGGGGCAAGGAACACCGGGGAGCTGTTTTTT. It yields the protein CASSPQGARNTGELFF.

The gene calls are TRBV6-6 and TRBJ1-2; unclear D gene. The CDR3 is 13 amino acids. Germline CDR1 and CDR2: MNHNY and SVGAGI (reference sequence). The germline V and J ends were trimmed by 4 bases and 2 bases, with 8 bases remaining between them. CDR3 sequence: CASSFSVNYGYTF. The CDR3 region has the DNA TGTGCCAGCAGTTTTTCTGTAAACTATGGCTACACCTTC.

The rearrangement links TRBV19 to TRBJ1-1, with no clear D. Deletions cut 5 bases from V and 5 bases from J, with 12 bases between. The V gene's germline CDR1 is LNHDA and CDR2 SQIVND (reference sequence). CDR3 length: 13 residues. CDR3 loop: CASSVPGVTEAFF. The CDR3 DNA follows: TGTGCCAGTAGTGTTCCGGGTGTAACTGAAGCTTTCTTT.

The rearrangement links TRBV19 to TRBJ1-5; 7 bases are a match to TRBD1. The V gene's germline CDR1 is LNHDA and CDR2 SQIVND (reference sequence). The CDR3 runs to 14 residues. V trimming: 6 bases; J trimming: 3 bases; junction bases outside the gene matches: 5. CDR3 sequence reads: CASSSDRDNQPQHF. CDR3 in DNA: TGTGCCAGTAGCTCCGACAGGGACAATCAGCCCCAGCATTTT.

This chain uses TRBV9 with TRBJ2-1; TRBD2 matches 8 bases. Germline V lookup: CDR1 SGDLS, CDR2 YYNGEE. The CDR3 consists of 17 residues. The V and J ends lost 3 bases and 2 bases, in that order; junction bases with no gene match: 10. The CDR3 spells CASSATTGTRTYNEQFF. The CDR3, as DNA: TGTGCCAGCAGCGCAACCACCGGGACTAGGACCTACAATGAGCAGTTCTTC.

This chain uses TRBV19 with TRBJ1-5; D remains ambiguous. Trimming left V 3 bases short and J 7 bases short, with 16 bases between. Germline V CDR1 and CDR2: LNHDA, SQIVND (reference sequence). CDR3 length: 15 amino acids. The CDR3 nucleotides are TGTGCCAGTAGTATCGGTACCTCAGGTTGGCAGCCCCAGCATTTT. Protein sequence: CASSIGTSGWQPQHF. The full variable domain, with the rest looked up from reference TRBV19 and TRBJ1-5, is DGGITQSPKYLFRKEGQNVTLSCEQNLNHDAMYWYRQDPGQGLRLIYYSQIVNDFQKGDIAEGYSVSREKKESFPLTVTSAQKNPTAFYLCASSIGTSGWQPQHFGDGTRLSIL.

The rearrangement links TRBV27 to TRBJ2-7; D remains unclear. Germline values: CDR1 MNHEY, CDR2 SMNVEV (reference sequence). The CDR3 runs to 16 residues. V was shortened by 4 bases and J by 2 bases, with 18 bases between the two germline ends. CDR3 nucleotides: TGTGCCAGCAGTTCCTTGTCAGACCTCGGAGCCTACGAGCAGTACTTC. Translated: CASSSLSDLGAYEQYF.

CDR3 in amino acids: CASSRDRGEQYF. For the CDR3, the DNA is TGTGCCAGCAGTCGAGACAGGGGCGAGCAGTACTTC. The chain employs TRBV9 and TRBJ2-7, with 8 bases aligning to TRBD1. The CDR3 has 12 residues. The germline gives CDR1 SGDLS, CDR2 YYNGEE. The J segment lost 6 bases and the V segment lost 5 bases, leaving 4 bases of the junction unmatched.

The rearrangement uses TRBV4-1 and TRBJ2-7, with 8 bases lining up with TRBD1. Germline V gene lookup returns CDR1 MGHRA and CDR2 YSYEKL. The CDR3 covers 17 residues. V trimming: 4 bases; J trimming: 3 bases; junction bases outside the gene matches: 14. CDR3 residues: CASSRSGQGLSGYEQYF. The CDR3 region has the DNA TGCGCCAGCAGCCGATCCGGACAGGGTTTATCAGGCTACGAGCAGTACTTC.

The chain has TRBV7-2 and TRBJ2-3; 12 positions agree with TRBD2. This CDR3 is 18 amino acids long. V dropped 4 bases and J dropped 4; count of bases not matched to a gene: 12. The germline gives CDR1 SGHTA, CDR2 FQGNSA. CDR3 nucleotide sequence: TGTGCCAGCAGCTCCCCCGTCTGGCTAGCGGGGGGGCCAGATACGCAGTATTTT. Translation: CASSSPVWLAGGPDTQYF.

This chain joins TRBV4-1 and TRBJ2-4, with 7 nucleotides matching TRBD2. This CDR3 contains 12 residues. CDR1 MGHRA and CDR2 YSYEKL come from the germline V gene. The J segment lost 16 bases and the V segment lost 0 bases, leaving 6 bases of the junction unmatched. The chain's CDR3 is CASSQDLGTIYF. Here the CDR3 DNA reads TGCGCCAGCAGCCAAGATCTCGGGACTATCTACTTC.

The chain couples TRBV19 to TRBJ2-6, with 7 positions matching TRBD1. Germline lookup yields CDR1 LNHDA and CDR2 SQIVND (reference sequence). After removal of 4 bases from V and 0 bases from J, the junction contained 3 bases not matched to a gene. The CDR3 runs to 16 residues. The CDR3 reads CASSRDRVSGANVLTF. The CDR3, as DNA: TGTGCCAGTAGTAGAGACAGGGTCTCTGGGGCCAACGTCCTGACTTTC.

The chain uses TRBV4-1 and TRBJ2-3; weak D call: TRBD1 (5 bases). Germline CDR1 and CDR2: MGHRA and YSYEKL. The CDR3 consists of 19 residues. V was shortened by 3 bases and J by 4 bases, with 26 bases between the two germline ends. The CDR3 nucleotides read TGCGCCAGCAGCCACCCCAAAAAACCCACCCCAGGGTATGCAGATACGCAGTATTTT. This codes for CASSHPKKPTPGYADTQYF.